This T cell receptor (beta chain) emerged from a study of T-cell memory formation after mild COVID-19. Per germline, CDR1 SEHNR and CDR2 FQNEAQ (reference sequence). V shed 6 bases and J shed 7 bases, with 15 bases lying between them. CDR3 length: 13 amino acids. As for this clonotype: Its antigen is not identified.

The TCR alpha and TCR beta cDNA libraries, bearing sample barcodes and UMIs, were generated by 5'RACE using constant-segment primers. In TCRdb, the 5' RACE reads were re-called with MiXCR into one record per CDR3 protein. In the table there are 110,000 or so distinct CDR3 sequences, approximately 22% of which are singletons. General study points: Shrinking CD4+ clones resided mostly in CM and EM, and CD8+ ones in EMRA. Cross-reactive memory seemingly joined, as some responding clones were found in pre-infection memory. The SARS-CoV-2 specificity of second-wave clones reaching peak at day 37 remained unverified.

This TCR was recovered from a man younger than 35 who had mild COVID-19 (a few samples of this study predate the infection). Cell type and time point are not known. The material sequenced was PBMCs or a T cell subset sorted from them (not recorded which). The rearrangement links TRBV7-9 to TRBJ1-2; D unresolved. CDR3 sequence reads: CASRDREGRGYTF. The CDR3 nucleotides are TGTGCCAGCAGGGATCGGGAGGGTCGTGGCTACACCTTC.